This passage covers 2 T cell receptor beta chains from one sample sequenced in a study of blood T cell repertoires in COVID-19. Profiling relied on immunoSEQ multiplex PCR, and the TCRdb table lists in-frame clones only, not all of them. This sample has fewer than 70,000 clones, with approximately 86% found just once. Sequencing used peripheral blood. The source is a man aged 40-55 years with COVID-19, enrolled during active disease.

This clone was detected only once. The chain recombines TRBV5-8 with TRBJ2-7; TRBD2 is a possible D gene (5 bases). V lost 1 base, J lost 12 bases, and 14 bases lay in between. The CDR3 loop spans 12 amino acids. The germline V gene encodes CDR1 SGHTS and CDR2 YDEGEE. CDR3 amino acids: CASSLYGAALYF. The CDR3 DNA follows: TGTGCCAGCAGCTTGTATGGAGCGGCCCTGTACTTC.

CDR3: CASSLPTGGFSPLHF. The DNA for the CDR3 is TGTGCCAGCAGCTTACCCACTGGAGGTTTCTCACCCCTCCACTTT. The V call is TRBV6-2 or TRBV6-3, the J call TRBJ1-6, with D hard to call. Germline V CDR1 and CDR2: MNHEY, SVGEGT. CDR3 size: 15 residues. Between the trimmed V and J ends, which lost 6 bases and 10 bases, there was a span of 19 bases.